Listed below are T cell receptor beta chains from one sample, sequenced in a study of cytomegalovirus exposure and HLA in healthy donors. Assay used: immunoSEQ multiplex PCR; TCRdb lists only in-frame clones, some missing. The table has 150,000 to 200,000 clones, 85% seen once. What was sequenced was PBMCs. These receptors originate from a woman aged 45-59 years in good health and CMV-seronegative. Each CDR3 is given with its conserved first and last residue. The D gene is left open where the match is weak. For some rows the clone size is stated as once, few or many, or as a class when expanded; others skip it.

CDR3 protein: CASTYGRGSYNEQFF
D gene: TRBD2
clone size: .
V gene: TRBV5-1

CDR3 protein: CASRTPGVNTEAFF
D gene: .
clone size: .
V gene: TRBV28

CDR3 protein: CASSIGLAGTYEQYF
D gene: TRBD2
clone size: .
V gene: TRBV19

CDR3 protein: CASSYVPGTDTQYF
D gene: .
clone size: .
V gene: TRBV6-6

CDR3 protein: CASSSTGQPEAEQFF
D gene: TRBD1
clone size: .
V gene: TRBV5-1

CDR3 protein: CASSNKSGAGETQYF
D gene: .
clone size: .
V gene: TRBV5-1

CDR3 protein: CASSLLTVAGGDHEQYF
D gene: TRBD2
clone size: once
V gene: TRBV27

CDR3 protein: CASSEGAVISPLHF
D gene: .
clone size: .
V gene: TRBV6-1

CDR3 protein: CASSSLLGQGEHEQYF
D gene: TRBD1
clone size: .
V gene: TRBV6-5

CDR3 protein: CASSLGTGIMNTEAFF
D gene: TRBD1
clone size: few
V gene: TRBV6-6

CDR3 protein: CASRNRGMNTEAFF
D gene: TRBD1
clone size: once
V gene: TRBV19

CDR3 protein: CAWSSQGTEAFF
D gene: .
clone size: .
V gene: TRBV30

CDR3 protein: CASSLGQGDEKLFF
D gene: TRBD1
clone size: .
V gene: TRBV5-1

CDR3 protein: CASSHGDRGNTIYF
D gene: TRBD1
clone size: .
V gene: TRBV7-8

CDR3 protein: CASSFTGEQFF
D gene: .
clone size: .
V gene: TRBV28

CDR3 protein: CASGSGNTIYF
D gene: .
clone size: .
V gene: TRBV30

CDR3 protein: CASSLGVGNTIYF
D gene: .
clone size: .
V gene: TRBV5-1

CDR3 protein: CASSLVGPQDGNQPQHF
D gene: .
clone size: once
V gene: TRBV5-1

CDR3 protein: CASSFPQRGGKETQYF
D gene: TRBD2
clone size: few
V gene: TRBV27

CDR3 protein: CASTTGNQPQHF
D gene: .
clone size: .
V gene: TRBV6-5

CDR3 protein: CASSLNRGRGYTF
D gene: TRBD1
clone size: .
V gene: TRBV4-3

CDR3 protein: CASSIAPGVRETQYF
D gene: .
clone size: .
V gene: TRBV19

CDR3 protein: CASSGAQGSDTQYF
D gene: .
clone size: few
V gene: TRBV19

CDR3 protein: CASSDPSGTSGTNEQFF
D gene: TRBD2
clone size: once
V gene: TRBV6-4

CDR3 protein: CASSEGQTYTEAFF
D gene: TRBD1
clone size: few
V gene: TRBV5-5

CDR3 protein: CASSLVRGADGYTF
D gene: .
clone size: .
V gene: TRBV7-9

CDR3 protein: CASSFTRLRGTDTQYF
D gene: .
clone size: .
V gene: TRBV5-6

CDR3 protein: CASERAGGMNTEAFF
D gene: .
clone size: .
V gene: TRBV18